The T cell receptor (beta chain) under discussion was sequenced for a study of pediatric ulcerative colitis. This clone was counted a single time. The assay was immunoSEQ multiplex PCR, and TCRdb's table has in-frame clones only and misses some. The sample carries around 34,000 clones, approximately 78% recorded once. The rectum was sampled with one to two pinch biopsies at colonoscopy. The sequence derives from a boy aged 5-17 years with mild ulcerative colitis. Material: gut tissue.

CDR3 sequence reads: CASSLGASGFLSYEQYF. CDR3 nucleotide sequence: TGCGCCAGCAGCCTTGGGGCTAGCGGGTTCCTCTCCTACGAGCAGTACTTC. This chain joins TRBV5-1 and TRBJ2-7; 8 bases fit TRBD2. CDR1 is SGHRS, CDR2 YFSETQ, per germline. Trimming removed 4 bases from V and 0 bases from J; junction bases left unmatched: 12. The CDR3 covers 17 residues.